A selection of T cell receptor beta chains follows, all from one sample in a study of cytomegalovirus exposure and HLA in healthy donors. The assay was immunoSEQ multiplex PCR, and TCRdb's table has in-frame clones only and misses some. The data hold over 150,000 clones, with about 72% observed a single time. What was sequenced was PBMCs. These receptor sequences come from a man aged 25-40 years in good health and CMV-seropositive. The CDR3 runs from the conserved cysteine through the conserved F or W. The order of the fields is clone size, V gene, D gene, J gene, CDR3 DNA, CDR3 protein. A D gene is named only where the DNA matches it firmly. Size is omitted from some rows. Given values are once, few, many or a class for expanded clones.

>-|TRBV6-1|-|TRBJ2-7
TGTGCCAGCAGTGACCGGACAAGGGACGAGCAGTACTTC
CASSDRTRDEQYF
>-|TRBV4-1|-|TRBJ2-5
TGCGCCAGCAGCCAAGATGAGGAGATGGCCCAGTACTTC
CASSQDEEMAQYF
>-|TRBV6-5|-|TRBJ2-4
TGTGCCAGCAGTTTTGGTTTGGAGTTCAAAAACATTCAGTACTTC
CASSFGLEFKNIQYF
>-|TRBV7-3|-|TRBJ2-3
TGTGCCAGCAGCTTTCAGGGTAGCACAGATACGCAGTATTTT
CASSFQGSTDTQYF
>-|TRBV28|-|TRBJ2-5
TGTGCCAGCAGTTCGGACACCCCGAAAGAGACCCAGTACTTC
CASSSDTPKETQYF
>-|TRBV11-2|-|TRBJ1-2
TGTGCCAGCCTAGGGGTCGGCTTCTATGGCTACACCTTC
CASLGVGFYGYTF
>once|TRBV5-1|-|TRBJ2-3
TGCGCCAGCAGCCTTACACTGGAGACAGATACGCAGTATTTT
CASSLTLETDTQYF
>once|TRBV7-3|-|TRBJ2-2
TGTGCCAGCACCGCGGGACTTAACACCGGGGAGCTGTTTTTT
CASTAGLNTGELFF
>-|TRBV9|-|TRBJ2-2
TGTGCCAGCAGCGTAGATCCAGGGCGCACCGGGGAGCTGTTTTTT
CASSVDPGRTGELFF
>-|TRBV5-1|-|TRBJ2-2
TGCGCCAGCAGCATAACTGGGCAGGACACCGGGGAGCTGTTTTTT
CASSITGQDTGELFF
>-|TRBV6-6|-|TRBJ1-5
TGTGCCAGCAGTTACTCAGGGGGGGGCAATCAGCCCCAGCATTTT
CASSYSGGGNQPQHF
>-|TRBV28|-|TRBJ1-1
TGTGCCAGCAGTTTGAAGTATTGGCAGGGCGGTAGGTTGAACACTGAAGCTTTCTTT
CASSLKYWQGGRLNTEAFF
>few|TRBV30|-|TRBJ2-5
TGTGCCTGGAGTGGAGGGGGACGAGAGACCCAGTACTTC
CAWSGGGRETQYF
>-|TRBV30|-|TRBJ1-4
TGTGCCTGGAGTCCGGGGGTCGAAAAACTGTTTTTT
CAWSPGVEKLFF
>few|TRBV2|TRBD1|TRBJ2-7
TGTGCCAGCAGTCGCTCCGGACAGGGATACTACGAGCAGTACTTC
CASSRSGQGYYEQYF
>once|TRBV5-1|-|TRBJ2-7
TGCGCCAGCAGCCCGGGGGTTTTAGGCTACGAGCAGTACTTC
CASSPGVLGYEQYF
>few|TRBV4-1|-|TRBJ2-7
TGCGCCAGCAGCCAAGATCACCGGGGTTTGTACGAGCAGTACTTC
CASSQDHRGLYEQYF
>-|TRBV2|-|TRBJ2-3
TGTGCCAGCTTCAGACTCATCACAGATACGCAGTATTTT
CASFRLITDTQYF
>-|TRBV10-3|-|TRBJ1-5
TGTGCCATCAGTGAGGGGGGGAATAGCAATCAGCCCCAGCATTTT
CAISEGGNSNQPQHF
>-|TRBV6-1|TRBD1|TRBJ2-3
TGTGCCAGCAGTGGCCCCCGGGCAGGGGGAAGCACAGATACGCAGTATTTT
CASSGPRAGGSTDTQYF
>once|TRBV7-2|-|TRBJ1-2
TGTGCCAGCAGCTTAGACAATAACTATGGCTACACCTTC
CASSLDNNYGYTF
>-|TRBV4-1|TRBD1|TRBJ2-7
TGCGCCAGCAGCGACGGGACAGTCTCCTACGAGCAGTACTTC
CASSDGTVSYEQYF
>-|TRBV5-1|TRBD1|TRBJ2-2
TGCGCCAGCAGCCCACGGACAGGGAACACCGGGGAGCTGTTTTTT
CASSPRTGNTGELFF
>few|TRBV5-6|-|TRBJ2-7
TGTGCCAGCAGCTCACAGGGCCGGACGGCCTACGAGCAGTACTTC
CASSSQGRTAYEQYF
>-|TRBV7-9|TRBD1|TRBJ2-1
TGTGCCAGCAACTCTGGACAGGGGGACTACAATGAGCAGTTCTTC
CASNSGQGDYNEQFF
>-|TRBV19|-|TRBJ1-6
TGTGCCAGTAGTATAGACAGCGGATCCCTCCACTTT
CASSIDSGSLHF
>-|TRBV7-7|TRBD1|TRBJ1-5
TGTGCCAGCAGCGAAGGACAGGGGACCCACTATAGCAATCAGCCCCAGCATTTT
CASSEGQGTHYSNQPQHF